This T cell receptor beta chain came from a study of Tregs in tolerant kidney transplant recipients. The nonmyeloablative bone marrow transplants came from related graft donors, with transient mixed chimerism. Unstimulated Tregs (CD4+CD25+CD127-) and CD4+CD25- non-Tregs were sorted from PBMCs. Details on this clone: Its specificity is unknown.

Method: immunoSEQ multiplex PCR; TCRdb's copy keeps in-frame clones and lacks some. The sample comprises approximately 81,000 clones, roughly 91% of which are singletons, and approximately 1.4% rests with the top ten. General study results and limits: Validation in larger populations is needed because few patients were studied. The most relevant donor-specific Treg TCRbeta repertoire apparently came from expansion with activated donor B cells.

This receptor was taken from a human patient who received a combined kidney and bone marrow transplant. These T cells may partly come from the graft donor. Specimen: CD4+ T cells from blood (PBMCs), collected 24 months after the transplant.

CDR3: CASSVFRRGGPYEQYF. CDR3 DNA: TGTGCCAGCAGCGTATTTCGGCGGGGGGGACCCTACGAGCAGTACTTC. V gene TRBV5-6 combines with J gene TRBJ2-7; TRBD2 matches at 9 bases. The germline V gene encodes CDR1 SGHDT and CDR2 YYEEEE. CDR3 length equals 16 residues. The ends lost 4 bases at V and 2 bases at J; junction bases unmatched: 10.